Each of the 16 T cell receptor beta chains below was sequenced from the same sample in a study of control samples from healthy donors and cancer patients. Profiled with immunoSEQ multiplex PCR; TCRdb holds only in-frame clones, not every one. The sample carries approximately 49,000 clones, roughly 87% recorded once. The specimen sequenced was PBMCs. All receptors derive from a man aged 35-49 years with colorectal cancer.

The DNA of the CDR3 is TGTGCCAGCAGAAGAGCGCTAGAGACCCAGTACTTC. Residues: CASRRALETQYF. V usage is TRBV5-5 and J usage is TRBJ2-5; D unclear. This CDR3 spans 12 amino acids. CDR1 and CDR2 (germline): SGHKS, YYEKEE (reference sequence). V lost 5 bases and J lost 4, with 9 bases in between.

The genes are TRBV19 and TRBJ2-7, with D perhaps TRBD2 (6 bases). V was pared by 8 bases and J by 2 bases, with 19 bases between. Germline V gene data show CDR1 as LNHDA and CDR2 as SQIVND (reference sequence). The CDR3 covers 15 residues. The DNA for the CDR3 is TGTGCCAGTTACCCGGGACTTCCCTCCCCCTACGAGCAGTACTTC. This sequence encodes CASYPGLPSPYEQYF.

The chain carries TRBV2 and TRBJ2-1; no firm D call. This CDR3 is built from 13 residues. V gave up 5 bases and J gave up 3 bases, with 8 bases separating them. Germline CDR1 reads SNHLY; CDR2 reads FYNNEI. CDR3 in DNA: TGTGCCAGCAGTCGAGACCACTACAATGAGCAGTTCTTC. This translates into CASSRDHYNEQFF.

The CDR3 sequence is CATSERDRYAETQYF. The DNA of the CDR3 is TGTGCCACCAGTGAAAGGGACCGATATGCAGAGACCCAGTACTTC. The V gene is TRBV24-1, the J gene TRBJ2-5; D is possibly TRBD1 or TRBD2 (5 bases each). Germline CDR1 KGHDR, CDR2 SFDVKD. This CDR3 comprises 15 residues. V lost 4 bases and J lost 4, with 15 bases in between.

This clone came up a few times. The chain employs TRBV30 and TRBJ1-1; D is ambiguous. This CDR3 comprises 14 residues. Germline loops: CDR1 GTSNPN, CDR2 SVGIG (reference sequence). V lost 4 bases, J lost 1 base, and 13 bases lay in between. The CDR3 sequence: CAWNQGGWNTEAFF. CDR3 coding DNA: TGTGCCTGGAATCAAGGAGGGTGGAACACTGAAGCTTTCTTT. Supplemented by reference TRBV30 and TRBJ1-1, the full variable domain reads SQTIHQWPATLVQPVGSPLSLECTVEGTSNPNLYWYRQAAGRGLQLLFYSVGIGQISSEVPQNLSASRPQDRQFILSSKKLLLSDSGFYLCAWNQGGWNTEAFFGQGTRLTVV.

This clone was observed a handful of times. This chain uses TRBV27 with TRBJ1-6, with D uncertain. The CDR3 spans 14 residues. V was cut by 3 bases and J by 9 bases, with 12 bases left in between. Germline-derived CDR1 and CDR2 are MNHEY and SMNVEV (reference sequence). The CDR3 protein is CASSFLFEGSPLHF. The CDR3 coding sequence is TGTGCCAGCAGTTTCCTCTTTGAGGGTTCACCCCTCCACTTT.

This CDR3 is CASNYGRGTEAFF. The DNA of the CDR3 is TGTGCCAGCAATTATGGCCGAGGGACTGAAGCTTTCTTT. The V gene is TRBV6-5, the J gene TRBJ1-1; no clear D. Germline V lookup: CDR1 MNHEY, CDR2 SVGAGI. The V end lost 7 bases, the J end lost 5 bases, and 14 bases lay between the germline ends. There are 13 residues in the CDR3.

A single count supports this clone. The chain carries TRBV10-3 and TRBJ1-2; 8 bases are shared with TRBD1. Germline lookup yields CDR1 ENHRY and CDR2 SYGVKD. V was clipped by 2 bases and J by 4 bases; unmatched bases: 9. The CDR3 consists of 16 residues. The CDR3 sequence: CAISEPQTGDGYGYTF. The CDR3 region has the DNA TGTGCCATCAGTGAGCCACAGACAGGGGACGGCTATGGCTACACCTTC.

The CDR3 loop is CASNTGSMNTEAFF. The CDR3 nucleotides are TGTGCCAGCAATACGGGAAGCATGAACACTGAAGCTTTCTTT. The genes are TRBV3-1 (or the pseudogene TRBV3-2) and TRBJ1-1; unclear D gene. Germline loops: CDR1 LGHDT, CDR2 YNNKEL (reference sequence). Trimming took 7 bases from V and 0 from J, leaving 12 bases between them. The CDR3 is made up of 14 amino acids.

The table lists this clone with a count of one. The chain is built from TRBV5-1 and TRBJ1-1; the D is unclear. The V end lost 4 bases, the J end lost 4 bases, and 14 bases lay between the germline ends. Germline lookup yields CDR1 SGHRS and CDR2 YFSETQ. CDR3 length equals 14 residues. CDR3 sequence (DNA): TGCGCCAGCAGCCCGGCCGGGCGCGGCACTGAAGCTTTCTTT. Residues: CASSPAGRGTEAFF.

CDR3 DNA: TGCGCCAGCAGCCTCACCGGGCTCTCCTCCTACGAGCAGTACTTC. Protein sequence: CASSLTGLSSYEQYF. The chain couples TRBV5-1 to TRBJ2-7; D is ambiguous. Germline V gives CDR1 SGHRS, CDR2 YFSETQ. Trimming left V 4 bases short and J 0 bases short, with 14 bases between. The CDR3 is made up of 15 amino acids. Full variable domain (missing parts from reference TRBV5-1 and TRBJ2-7): KAGVTQTPRYLIKTRGQQVTLSCSPISGHRSVSWYQQTPGQGLQFLFEYFSETQRNKGNFPGRFSGRQFSNSRSEMNVSTLELGDSALYLCASSLTGLSSYEQYFGPGTRLTVT.

The chain employs TRBV19 and TRBJ2-2, with D maybe TRBD2 (5 bases). Germline-derived CDR1 and CDR2 are LNHDA and SQIVND (reference sequence). The CDR3 has 17 residues. With 3 bases removed from V and 4 bases from J, the gap between germline ends came to 18 bases. CDR3 loop: CASSIPQAVRSTGELFF. In DNA, the CDR3 is TGTGCCAGTAGTATCCCTCAAGCGGTTCGGAGCACCGGGGAGCTGTTTTTT.

V is TRBV14 and J is TRBJ2-7; unclear D gene. The CDR3 is made up of 13 amino acids. V was trimmed by 3 bases and J by 6 bases, leaving 12 bases between them. Germline assignment: CDR1 SGHDN and CDR2 FVKESK. DNA for the CDR3: TGTGCCAGCAGCCACATGGCTAGGGCCGAGCAGTACTTC. Its translation: CASSHMARAEQYF.

V is TRBV14 and J is TRBJ2-4, with 7 bases identical to TRBD1. The germline gives CDR1 SGHDN, CDR2 FVKESK. V lost 2 bases and J lost 9; bases outside the gene matches: 7. This CDR3 is 14 amino acids long. The CDR3, as DNA: TGTGCCAGCAGCCAATCGGGACAGTTGTTCATTCAGTACTTC. Encoded protein: CASSQSGQLFIQYF.

The CDR3 DNA reads as TGTGCCAGCAGTTACCAGGGGTCCTCCTACGAGCAGTACTTC. This codes for CASSYQGSSYEQYF. J is TRBJ2-7 and V is TRBV6-6, with D possibly matching TRBD1 (6 bases). This CDR3 is 14 amino acids long. Germline V gene sequence: CDR1 MNHNY, CDR2 SVGAGI (reference sequence). With 2 bases removed from V and 0 bases from J, the gap between germline ends came to 8 bases.

The gene calls are TRBV6-5 and TRBJ1-2, with D possibly matching TRBD1 (5 bases). V was clipped by 5 bases and J by 4 bases, with 14 bases between them. The germline V gene encodes CDR1 MNHEY and CDR2 SVGAGI. This CDR3 has 14 residues. The CDR3 loop reads CASSTRQTLYGYTF. The DNA for the CDR3 is TGTGCCAGCAGTACCAGACAGACTCTCTATGGCTACACCTTC.